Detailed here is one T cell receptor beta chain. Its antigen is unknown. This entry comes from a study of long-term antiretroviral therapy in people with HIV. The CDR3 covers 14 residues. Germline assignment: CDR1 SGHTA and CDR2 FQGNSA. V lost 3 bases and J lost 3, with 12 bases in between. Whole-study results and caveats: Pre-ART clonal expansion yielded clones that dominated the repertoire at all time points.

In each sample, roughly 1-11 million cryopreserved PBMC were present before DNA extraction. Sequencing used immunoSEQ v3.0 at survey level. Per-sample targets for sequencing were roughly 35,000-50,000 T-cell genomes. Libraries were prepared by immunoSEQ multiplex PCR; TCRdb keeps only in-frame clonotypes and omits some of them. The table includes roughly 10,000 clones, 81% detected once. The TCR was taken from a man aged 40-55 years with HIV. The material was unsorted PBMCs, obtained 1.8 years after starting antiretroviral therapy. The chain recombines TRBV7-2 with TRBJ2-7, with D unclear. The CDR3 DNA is TGTGCCAGCAGCTTTCTCGGCAGGAACTACGAGCAGTACTTC. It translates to CASSFLGRNYEQYF.